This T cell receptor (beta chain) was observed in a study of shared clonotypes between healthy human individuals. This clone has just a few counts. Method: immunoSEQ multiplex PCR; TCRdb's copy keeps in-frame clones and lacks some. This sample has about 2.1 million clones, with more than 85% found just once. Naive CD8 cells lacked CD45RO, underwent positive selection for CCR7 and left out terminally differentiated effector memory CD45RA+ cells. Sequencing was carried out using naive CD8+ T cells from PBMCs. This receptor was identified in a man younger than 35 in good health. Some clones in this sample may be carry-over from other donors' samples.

For the CDR3, the DNA is TGTGCCACCAGCAGCGGCCGAAACACCGGGGAGCTGTTTTTT. Translated: CATSSGRNTGELFF. The rearrangement uses TRBV15 and TRBJ2-2, with D unresolved. With 3 bases removed from V and 2 bases from J, the gap between germline ends came to 7 bases. Germline assignment: CDR1 LNHNV and CDR2 YYDKDF (reference sequence). The CDR3 is made up of 14 amino acids.